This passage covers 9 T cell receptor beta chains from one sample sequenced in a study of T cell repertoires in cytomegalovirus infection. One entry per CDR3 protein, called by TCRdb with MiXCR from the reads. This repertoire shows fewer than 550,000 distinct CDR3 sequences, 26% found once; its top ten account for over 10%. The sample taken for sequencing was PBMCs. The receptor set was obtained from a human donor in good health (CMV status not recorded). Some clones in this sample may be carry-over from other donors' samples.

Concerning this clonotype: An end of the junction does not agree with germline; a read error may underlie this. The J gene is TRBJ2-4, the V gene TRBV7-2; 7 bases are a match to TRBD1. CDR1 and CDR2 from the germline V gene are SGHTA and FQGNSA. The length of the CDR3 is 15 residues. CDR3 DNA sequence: TGTGCCAGCAGCTTAGATGGGGCGACAGGGCTAGTTCAGTACTTT. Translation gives CASSLDGATGLVQYF.

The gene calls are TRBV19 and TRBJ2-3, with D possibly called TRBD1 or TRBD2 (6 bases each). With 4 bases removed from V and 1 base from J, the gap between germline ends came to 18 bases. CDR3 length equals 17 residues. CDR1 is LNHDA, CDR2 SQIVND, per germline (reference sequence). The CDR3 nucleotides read TGTGCCAGTAGTAGGGATCTACAGGGACTGGGCACAGATACGCAGTATTTT. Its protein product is CASSRDLQGLGTDTQYF.

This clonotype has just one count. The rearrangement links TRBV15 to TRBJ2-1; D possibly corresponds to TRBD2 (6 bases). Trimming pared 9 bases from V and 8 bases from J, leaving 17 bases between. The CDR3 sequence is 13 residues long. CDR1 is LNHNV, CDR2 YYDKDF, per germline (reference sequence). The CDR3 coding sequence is TGTGCCACTTCAGGAGTGCCGGGGGATGAGCAGTTCTTC. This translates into CATSGVPGDEQFF. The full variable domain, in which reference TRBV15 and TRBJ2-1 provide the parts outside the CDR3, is DAMVIQNPRYQVTQFGKPVTLSCSQTLNHNVMYWYQQKSSQAPKLLFHYYDKDFNNEADTPDNFQSRRPNTSFCFLDIRSPGLGDTAMYLCATSGVPGDEQFFGPGTRLTVL.

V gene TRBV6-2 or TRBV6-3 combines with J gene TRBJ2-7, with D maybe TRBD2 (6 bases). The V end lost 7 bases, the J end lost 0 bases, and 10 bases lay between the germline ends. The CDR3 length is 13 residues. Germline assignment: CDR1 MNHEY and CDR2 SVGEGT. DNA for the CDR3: TGTGCCAGCAAAGGGACTGGCTCCTACGAGCAGTACTTC. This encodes CASKGTGSYEQYF.

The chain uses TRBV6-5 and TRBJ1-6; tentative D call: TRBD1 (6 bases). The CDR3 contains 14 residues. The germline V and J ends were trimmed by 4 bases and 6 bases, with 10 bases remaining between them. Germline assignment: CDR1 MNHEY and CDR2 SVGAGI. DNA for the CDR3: TGTGCCAGCAGTTGGGACAAACTTAATTCACCCCTCCACTTT. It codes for CASSWDKLNSPLHF.

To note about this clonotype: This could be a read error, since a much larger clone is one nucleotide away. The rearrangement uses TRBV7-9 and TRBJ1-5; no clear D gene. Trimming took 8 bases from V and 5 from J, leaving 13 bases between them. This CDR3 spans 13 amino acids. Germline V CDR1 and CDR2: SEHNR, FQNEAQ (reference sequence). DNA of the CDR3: TGTGCCAGCGGGGTTAGAGGAGATCAGCCCCAGCATTTT. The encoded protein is CASGVRGDQPQHF.

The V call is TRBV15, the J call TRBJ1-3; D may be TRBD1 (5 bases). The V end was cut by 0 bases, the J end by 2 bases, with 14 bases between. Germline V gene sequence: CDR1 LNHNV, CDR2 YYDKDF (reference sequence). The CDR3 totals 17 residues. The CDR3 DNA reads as TGTGCCACCAGCAGAGATGGGCAGGGCGGGACTGGAAACACCATATATTTT. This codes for CATSRDGQGGTGNTIYF.

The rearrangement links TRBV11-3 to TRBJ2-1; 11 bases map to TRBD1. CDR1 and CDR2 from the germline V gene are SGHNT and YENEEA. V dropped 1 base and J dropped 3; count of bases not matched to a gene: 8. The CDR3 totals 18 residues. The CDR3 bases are TGTGCCAGCAGCTTAGGGGACAGGGGGGTTTACGACTACAATGAGCAGTTCTTC. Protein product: CASSLGDRGVYDYNEQFF.

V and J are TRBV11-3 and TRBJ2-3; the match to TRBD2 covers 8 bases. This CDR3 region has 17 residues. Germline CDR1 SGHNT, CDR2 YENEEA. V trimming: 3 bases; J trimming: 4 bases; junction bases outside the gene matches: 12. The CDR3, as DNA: TGTGCCAGCAGCTTCTCGTTGAGCGGGAGCGGTGCAGATACGCAGTATTTT. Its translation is CASSFSLSGSGADTQYF.